The clone carrying this TCR beta chain was seen more than once but under ten times. The data derive from a study of human T cells and chemical hapten exposure. The time point was: patch test 1, 2 weeks after DPC sensitization. Indicated treatment: therapeutic diphenylcyclopropenone sensitization with weekly scalp DPC. TCRdb reanalysed the RACE reads using MiXCR and keeps one entry per CDR3 protein. The sample lists some 120,000 distinct CDR3 sequences, 9% to 13% occurring once. V lost 6 bases, J lost 0 bases, and 5 bases stayed unmatched. Germline CDR1 MRHNA, CDR2 SNTAGT. The CDR3 runs 15 residues. The TCR sequence derives from a woman between 50 and 59 years old with alopecia areata. Some clones in this sample may be carry-over from other donors' samples. The genes are TRBV6-4 and TRBJ2-1, with 7 bases lining up with TRBD1. Sequencing used whole blood, obtained in connection with sensitization to the hapten diphenylcyclopropenone (DPC). The CDR3 reads CASSLQGNSYNEQFF. CDR3 nucleotides: TGTGCCAGCAGCCTACAGGGGAACTCCTACAATGAGCAGTTCTTC.